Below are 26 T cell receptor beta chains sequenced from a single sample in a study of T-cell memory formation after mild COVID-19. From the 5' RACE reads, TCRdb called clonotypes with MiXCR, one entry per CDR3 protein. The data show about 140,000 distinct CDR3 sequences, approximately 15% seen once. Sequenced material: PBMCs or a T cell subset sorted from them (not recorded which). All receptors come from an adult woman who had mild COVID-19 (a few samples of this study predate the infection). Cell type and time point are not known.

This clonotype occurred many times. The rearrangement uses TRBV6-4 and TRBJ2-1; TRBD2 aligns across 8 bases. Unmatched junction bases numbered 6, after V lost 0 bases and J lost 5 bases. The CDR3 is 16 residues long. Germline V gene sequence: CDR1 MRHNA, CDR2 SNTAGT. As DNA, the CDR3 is TGTGCCAGCAGTGACTCGGAGACTAGCGCGGACAATGAGCAGTTCTTC. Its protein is CASSDSETSADNEQFF.

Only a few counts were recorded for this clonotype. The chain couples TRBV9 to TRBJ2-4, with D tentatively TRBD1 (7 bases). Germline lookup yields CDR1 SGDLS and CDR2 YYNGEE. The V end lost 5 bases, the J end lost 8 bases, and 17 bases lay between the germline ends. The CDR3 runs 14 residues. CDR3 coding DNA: TGTGCCAGCAGAGTTAACGACAGGGAGGACATTCAGTACTTC. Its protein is CASRVNDREDIQYF. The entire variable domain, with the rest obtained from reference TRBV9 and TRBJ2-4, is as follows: DSGVTQTPKHLITATGQRVTLRCSPRSGDLSVYWYQQSLDQGLQFLIQYYNGEERAKGNILERFSAQQFPDLHSELNLSSLELGDSALYFCASRVNDREDIQYFGAGTRLSVL.

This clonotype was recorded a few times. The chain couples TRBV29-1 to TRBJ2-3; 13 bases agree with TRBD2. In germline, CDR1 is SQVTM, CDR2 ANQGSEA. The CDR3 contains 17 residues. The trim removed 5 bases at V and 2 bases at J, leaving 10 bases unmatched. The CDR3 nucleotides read TGCAGCGTTCTGGGACTAGCGGGACGCACACACACAGATACGCAGTATTTT. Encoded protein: CSVLGLAGRTHTDTQYF.

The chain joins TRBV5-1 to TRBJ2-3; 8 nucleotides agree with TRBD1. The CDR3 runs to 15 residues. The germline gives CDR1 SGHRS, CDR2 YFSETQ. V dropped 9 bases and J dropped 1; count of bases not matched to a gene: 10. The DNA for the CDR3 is TGCGCCACCTCCCCCGGACAGGGCGGCACAGATACGCAGTATTTT. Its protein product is CATSPGQGGTDTQYF.

CDR3 sequence: CSVELAGGPDNEQFF. The CDR3 nucleotides are TGCAGCGTCGAACTAGCGGGAGGGCCGGACAATGAGCAGTTCTTC. The chain employs TRBV29-1 and TRBJ2-1; 13 bases are shared with TRBD2. CDR1 SQVTM and CDR2 ANQGSEA come from the germline V gene. Losses at the gene ends were 6 bases for V and 5 bases for J; bases not matched to a gene: 7. CDR3 length: 15 residues.

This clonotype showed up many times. In nucleotides, the CDR3 is TGTGCCAGCAGCTCCGGACAGGGAGGGACCGGGGAGCTGTTTTTT. As protein: CASSSGQGGTGELFF. The rearrangement joins TRBV7-2 to TRBJ2-2, with a tentative D call TRBD1 (8 bases). Trimming cost V 4 bases and J 5 bases, with 14 bases left between them. CDR3 length: 15 residues. Per the germline V gene, CDR1 is SGHTA and CDR2 is FQGNSA.

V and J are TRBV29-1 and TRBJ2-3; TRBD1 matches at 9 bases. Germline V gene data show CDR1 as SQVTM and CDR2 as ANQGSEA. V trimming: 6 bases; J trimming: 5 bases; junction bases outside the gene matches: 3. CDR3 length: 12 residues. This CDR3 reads CSVGQGIDTQYF. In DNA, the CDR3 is TGCAGCGTCGGACAGGGGATAGATACGCAGTATTTT.

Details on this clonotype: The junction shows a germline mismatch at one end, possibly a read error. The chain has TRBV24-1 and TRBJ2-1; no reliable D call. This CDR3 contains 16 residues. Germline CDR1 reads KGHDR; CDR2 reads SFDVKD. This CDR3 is CATSHTIAFDYNEQLF. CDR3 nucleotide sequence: TGTGCCACCAGTCATACTATAGCCTTCGATTACAATGAGCAGTTATTC.

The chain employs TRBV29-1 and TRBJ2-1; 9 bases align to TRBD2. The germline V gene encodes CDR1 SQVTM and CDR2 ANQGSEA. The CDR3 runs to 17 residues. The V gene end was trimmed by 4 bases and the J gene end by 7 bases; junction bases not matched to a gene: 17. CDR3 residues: CSVVHIAGARGGNEQFF. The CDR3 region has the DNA TGCAGCGTTGTCCATATAGCGGGAGCGAGAGGTGGGAATGAGCAGTTCTTC.

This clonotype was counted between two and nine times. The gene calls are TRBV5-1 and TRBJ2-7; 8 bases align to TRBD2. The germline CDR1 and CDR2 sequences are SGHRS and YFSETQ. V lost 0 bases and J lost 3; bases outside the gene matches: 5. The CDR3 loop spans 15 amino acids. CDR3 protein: CASSLANSGIYEQYF. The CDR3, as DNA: TGCGCCAGCAGCTTGGCCAATAGCGGGATCTACGAGCAGTACTTC.

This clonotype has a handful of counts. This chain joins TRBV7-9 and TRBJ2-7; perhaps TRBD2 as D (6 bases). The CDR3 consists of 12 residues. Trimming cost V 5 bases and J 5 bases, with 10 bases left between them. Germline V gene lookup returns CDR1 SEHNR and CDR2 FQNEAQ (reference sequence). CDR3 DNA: TGTGCCAGCAGCCCCGCGGGGCACGAGCAGTACTTC. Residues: CASSPAGHEQYF.

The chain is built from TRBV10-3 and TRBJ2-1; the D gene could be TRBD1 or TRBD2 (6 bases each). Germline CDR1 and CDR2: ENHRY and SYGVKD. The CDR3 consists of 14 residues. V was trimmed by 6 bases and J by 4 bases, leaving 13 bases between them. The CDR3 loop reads CAIRDEGGYNEQFF. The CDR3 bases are TGTGCCATCAGGGACGAGGGGGGATACAATGAGCAGTTCTTC.

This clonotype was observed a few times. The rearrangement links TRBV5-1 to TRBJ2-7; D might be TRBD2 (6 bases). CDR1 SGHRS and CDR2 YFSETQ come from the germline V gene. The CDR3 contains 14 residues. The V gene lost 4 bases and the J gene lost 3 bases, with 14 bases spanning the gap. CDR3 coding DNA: TGCGCCAGCAGCCCGGAGGGCCTTTACTACGAGCAGTACTTC. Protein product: CASSPEGLYYEQYF.

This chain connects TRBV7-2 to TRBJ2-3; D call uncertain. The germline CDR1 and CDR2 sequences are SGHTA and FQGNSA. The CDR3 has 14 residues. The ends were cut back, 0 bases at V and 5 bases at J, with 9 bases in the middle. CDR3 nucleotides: TGTGCCAGCAGCTTAGCGATCGGGTTAGATACGCAGTATTTT. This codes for CASSLAIGLDTQYF.

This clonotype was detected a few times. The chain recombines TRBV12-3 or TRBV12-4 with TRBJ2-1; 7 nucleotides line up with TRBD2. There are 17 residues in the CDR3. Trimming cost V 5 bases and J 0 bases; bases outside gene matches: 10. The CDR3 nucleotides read TGTGCCAGCAGTCCCACGCTGGGGGGGAGCTCCTACAATGAGCAGTTCTTC. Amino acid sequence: CASSPTLGGSSYNEQFF.

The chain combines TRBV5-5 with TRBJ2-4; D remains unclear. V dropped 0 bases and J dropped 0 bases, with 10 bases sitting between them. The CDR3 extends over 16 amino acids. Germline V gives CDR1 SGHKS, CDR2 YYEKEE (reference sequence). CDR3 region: CASSLAQALAKNIQYF. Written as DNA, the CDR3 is TGTGCCAGCAGCTTGGCGCAGGCGCTAGCCAAAAACATTCAGTACTTC.

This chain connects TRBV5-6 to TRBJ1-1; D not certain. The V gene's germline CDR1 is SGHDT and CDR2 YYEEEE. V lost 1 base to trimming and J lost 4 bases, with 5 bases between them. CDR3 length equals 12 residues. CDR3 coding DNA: TGTGCCAGCAGCTTGTTTGCCACTGAAGCTTTCTTT. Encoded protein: CASSLFATEAFF.

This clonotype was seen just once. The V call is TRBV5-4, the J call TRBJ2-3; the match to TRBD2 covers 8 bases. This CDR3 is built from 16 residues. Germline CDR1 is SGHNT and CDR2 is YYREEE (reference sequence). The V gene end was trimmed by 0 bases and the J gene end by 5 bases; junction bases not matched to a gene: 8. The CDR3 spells CASSLVDPSGRDTQYF. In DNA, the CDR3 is TGTGCCAGCAGCTTGGTGGACCCGAGCGGGAGAGATACGCAGTATTTT. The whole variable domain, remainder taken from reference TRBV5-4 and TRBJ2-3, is ETGVTQSPTHLIKTRGQQVTLRCSSQSGHNTVSWYQQALGQGPQFIFQYYREEENGRGNFPPRFSGLQFPNYSSELNVNALELDDSALYLCASSLVDPSGRDTQYFGPGTRLTVL.

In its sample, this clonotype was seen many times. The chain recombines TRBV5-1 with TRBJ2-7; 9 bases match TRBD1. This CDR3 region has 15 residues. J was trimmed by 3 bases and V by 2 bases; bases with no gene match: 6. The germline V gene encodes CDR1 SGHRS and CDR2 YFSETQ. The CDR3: CASSLQGQGHYEQYF. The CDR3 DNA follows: TGCGCCAGCAGCTTACAGGGACAGGGACACTACGAGCAGTACTTC.

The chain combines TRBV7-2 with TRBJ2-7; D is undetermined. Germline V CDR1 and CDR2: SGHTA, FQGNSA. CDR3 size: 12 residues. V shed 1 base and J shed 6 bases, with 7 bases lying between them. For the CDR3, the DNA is TGTGCCAGCAGCTTAGACTGGGCCGAGCAGTACTTC. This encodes CASSLDWAEQYF.

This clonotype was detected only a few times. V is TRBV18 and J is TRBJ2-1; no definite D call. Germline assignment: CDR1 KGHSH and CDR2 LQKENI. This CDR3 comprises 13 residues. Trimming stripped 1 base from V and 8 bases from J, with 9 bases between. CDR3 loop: CASSPQRMDEQFF. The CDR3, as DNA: TGTGCCAGCTCACCACAAAGGATGGATGAGCAGTTCTTC.

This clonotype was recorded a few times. The CDR3 region is CASSSGLAGGPSSYEQYF. The CDR3, as DNA: TGTGCCAGCAGCTCCGGACTAGCGGGAGGGCCGAGCTCCTACGAGCAGTACTTC. This chain uses TRBV13 with TRBJ2-7, with 15 positions matching TRBD2. The CDR3 has 18 residues. Germline V gene data show CDR1 as PRHDT and CDR2 as FYEKMQ (reference sequence). With 4 bases clipped from V and 0 bases from J, the junction kept 7 bases outside the gene matches.

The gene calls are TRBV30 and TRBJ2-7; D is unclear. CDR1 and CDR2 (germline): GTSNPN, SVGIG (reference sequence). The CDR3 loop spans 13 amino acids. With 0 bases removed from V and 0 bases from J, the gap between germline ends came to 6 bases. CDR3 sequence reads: CAWSVRSSYEQYF. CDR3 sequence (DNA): TGTGCCTGGAGTGTACGGAGCTCCTACGAGCAGTACTTC.

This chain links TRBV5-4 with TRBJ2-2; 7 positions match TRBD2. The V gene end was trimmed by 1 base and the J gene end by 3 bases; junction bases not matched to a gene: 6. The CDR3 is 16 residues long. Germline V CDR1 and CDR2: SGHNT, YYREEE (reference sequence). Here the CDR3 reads CASSLRRELDTGELFF. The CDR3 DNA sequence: TGTGCCAGCAGCTTGAGGCGGGAGCTCGACACCGGGGAGCTGTTTTTT.

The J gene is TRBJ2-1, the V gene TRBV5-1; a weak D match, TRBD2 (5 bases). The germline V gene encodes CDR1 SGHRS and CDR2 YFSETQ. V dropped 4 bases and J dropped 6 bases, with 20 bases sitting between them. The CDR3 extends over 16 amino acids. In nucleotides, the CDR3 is TGCGCCAGCAGCGGGGATGAGGGAGAGGTTGGCAATGAGCAGTTCTTC. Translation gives CASSGDEGEVGNEQFF. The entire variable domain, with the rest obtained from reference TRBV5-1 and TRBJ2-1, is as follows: KAGVTQTPRYLIKTRGQQVTLSCSPISGHRSVSWYQQTPGQGLQFLFEYFSETQRNKGNFPGRFSGRQFSNSRSEMNVSTLELGDSALYLCASSGDEGEVGNEQFFGPGTRLTVL.

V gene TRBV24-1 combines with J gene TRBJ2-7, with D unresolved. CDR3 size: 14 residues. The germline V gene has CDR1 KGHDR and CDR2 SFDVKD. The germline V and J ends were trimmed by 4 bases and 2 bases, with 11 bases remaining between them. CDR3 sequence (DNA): TGTGCCACCAGTGAATCAGGACCTCCCTACGAGCAGTACTTC. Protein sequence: CATSESGPPYEQYF.